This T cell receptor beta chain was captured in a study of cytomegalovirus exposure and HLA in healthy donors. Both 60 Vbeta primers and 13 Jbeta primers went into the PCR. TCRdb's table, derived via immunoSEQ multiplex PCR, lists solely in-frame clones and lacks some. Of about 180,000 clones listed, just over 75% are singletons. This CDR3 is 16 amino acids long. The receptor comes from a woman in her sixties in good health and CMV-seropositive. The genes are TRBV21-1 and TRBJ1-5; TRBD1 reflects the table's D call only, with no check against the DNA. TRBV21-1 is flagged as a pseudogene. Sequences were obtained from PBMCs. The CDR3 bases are TGTGCCAGCAGCGAGATAGGACAGGGGATTTATCAGCCCCAGCATTTT. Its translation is CASSEIGQGIYQPQHF.